This entry lists 27 T cell receptor beta chains sequenced from one sample in a study of T cells after yellow fever vaccination. TCRdb reprocessed the 5' RACE reads with MiXCR, giving one entry per CDR3 protein. The data show a few hundred thousand distinct CDR3 sequences, about 4% seen once. Source: PBMCs, taken 5 days after the yellow fever booster vaccination. The receptors originated from a young man who received the YFV17D yellow fever vaccine.

This sequence joins TRBV4-3 and TRBJ2-7, with TRBD2 identical over 10 bases. Trimming cost V 0 bases and J 3 bases; bases outside gene matches: 5. CDR3 length: 16 residues. CDR1 is LGHNA, CDR2 YSLEER, per germline. The CDR3: CASSQDLTSGVYEQYV. Written as DNA, the CDR3 is TGCGCCAGCAGCCAAGATTTAACTAGCGGGGTCTACGAGCAGTACGTC.

This clonotype turned up a few times. This chain connects TRBV4-3 to TRBJ2-1, with D possibly being TRBD2 (5 bases). The germline gives CDR1 LGHNA, CDR2 YSLEER. This CDR3 comprises 13 residues. The V end lost 5 bases, the J end lost 8 bases, and 13 bases lay between the germline ends. As DNA, the CDR3 is TGCGCCAGCAGCTCCGGGGTACACCATGAGCAGTTCTTC. Translated: CASSSGVHHEQFF.

The V call is TRBV29-1, the J call TRBJ2-3; D perhaps matches TRBD1 (5 bases). Trimming left V 4 bases short and J 9 bases short, with 17 bases between. CDR3 size: 13 residues. CDR1 and CDR2 (germline): SQVTM, ANQGSEA. CDR3 amino acids: CSVAKAQGDTQYF. The CDR3, as DNA: TGCAGCGTTGCTAAGGCGCAGGGTGACACGCAGTATTTT.

This clonotype was seen repeatedly, ten times or more. The chain employs TRBV12-3 or TRBV12-4 and TRBJ1-1; D gene uncertain. Trimming took 8 bases from V and 4 from J, leaving 11 bases between them. This CDR3 has 12 amino acids. The DNA for the CDR3 is TGTGCCAGCTGGGGAGGCGGCACTGAAGCTTTCTTT. Residues: CASWGGGTEAFF.

This clonotype was seen only a few times. The chain has TRBV28 and TRBJ1-2; no firm D call. The CDR3 spans 15 residues. Trimming cost V 3 bases and J 2 bases, with 13 bases left between them. Germline CDR1 is MDHEN and CDR2 is SYDVKM. CDR3 sequence reads: CASSFNPLQNYGYTF. DNA of the CDR3: TGTGCCAGCAGTTTCAACCCCCTCCAGAACTATGGCTACACCTTC.

There are a few counts of this clonotype. The chain employs TRBV29-1 and TRBJ1-1; no clear D gene. Trimming pared 5 bases from V and 1 base from J, leaving 11 bases between. The CDR3 consists of 13 residues. Germline V gene data show CDR1 as SQVTM and CDR2 as ANQGSEA. The DNA of the CDR3 is TGCAGCGTTTATGTAGATTGGAACACTGAAGCTTTCTTT. It translates to CSVYVDWNTEAFF. The full variable domain, in which reference TRBV29-1 and TRBJ1-1 provide the parts outside the CDR3, is SAVISQKPSRDICQRGTSLTIQCQVDSQVTMMFWYRQQPGQSLTLIATANQGSEATYESGFVIDKFPISRPNLTFSTLTVSNMSPEDSSIYLCSVYVDWNTEAFFGQGTRLTVV.

The V call is TRBV5-1, the J call TRBJ2-3, with D perhaps TRBD2 (6 bases). The CDR3 has 17 amino acids. CDR1 SGHRS and CDR2 YFSETQ come from the germline V gene. V was clipped by 0 bases and J by 0 bases, with 14 bases between them. CDR3: CASSLAGAGPSTDTQYF. The DNA for the CDR3 is TGCGCCAGCAGCTTGGCCGGAGCGGGCCCTAGCACAGATACGCAGTATTTT.

This sequence joins TRBV5-1 and TRBJ2-3, with TRBD2 matching over 8 bases. There are 16 residues in the CDR3. The V segment lost 0 bases and the J segment 1 base; nucleotides outside the gene matches: 4. The germline V gene has CDR1 SGHRS and CDR2 YFSETQ. DNA of the CDR3: TGCGCCAGCAGCTTGGCCCGAGCGGGGGGCACAGATACGCAGTATTTT. Translated: CASSLARAGGTDTQYF. The variable domain in full, with the rest retrieved from reference TRBV5-1 and TRBJ2-3, is KAGVTQTPRYLIKTRGQQVTLSCSPISGHRSVSWYQQTPGQGLQFLFEYFSETQRNKGNFPGRFSGRQFSNSRSEMNVSTLELGDSALYLCASSLARAGGTDTQYFGPGTRLTVL.

This clonotype came up a few times. This chain joins TRBV30 and TRBJ2-1; TRBD2 agrees at 8 bases. The V gene end was trimmed by 6 bases and the J gene end by 0 bases; junction bases not matched to a gene: 7. This CDR3 spans 15 amino acids. Germline V CDR1 and CDR2: GTSNPN, SVGIG (reference sequence). In DNA, the CDR3 is TGTGCCTGTAAGGGCGGGGGGCACTCCTACAATGAGCAGTTCTTC. Translating it yields CACKGGGHSYNEQFF.

This clonotype was observed many times. The chain carries TRBV5-1 and TRBJ1-5; 8 nucleotides line up with TRBD1. This CDR3 comprises 14 residues. Per the germline V gene, CDR1 is SGHRS and CDR2 is YFSETQ. V shed 7 bases, J shed 2 bases, and the junction held 5 bases outside the gene matches. The CDR3 here is CASAPGGGNQPQHF. The DNA of the CDR3 is TGCGCCAGCGCACCAGGGGGCGGCAATCAGCCCCAGCATTTT.

This clonotype was counted ten times or more. CDR3 coding DNA: TGTGCCACTGGCGGGCAGACGAACACTGAAGCTTTCTTT. It yields the protein CATGGQTNTEAFF. The chain combines TRBV7-2 with TRBJ1-1, with no clear D. V was pared by 10 bases and J by 1 base, with 13 bases between. This CDR3 is built from 13 residues. CDR1 is SGHTA and CDR2 is FQGNSA in the germline V gene. Using reference TRBV7-2 and TRBJ1-1 for the parts outside the CDR3, the full variable domain is GAGVSQSPSNKVTEKGKDVELRCDPISGHTALYWYRQSLGQGLEFLIYFQGNSAPDKSGLPSDRFSAERTGGSVSTLTIQRTQQEDSAVYLCATGGQTNTEAFFGQGTRLTVV.

This sequence joins TRBV20-1 and TRBJ1-2; D gene ambiguous. V gave up 1 base and J gave up 2 bases, with 5 bases separating them. This CDR3 is 12 amino acids long. Germline CDR1 DFQATT, CDR2 SNEGSKA (reference sequence). DNA of the CDR3: TGCAGTGCTAGAGTACAGAACTATGGCTACACCTTC. Translating gives CSARVQNYGYTF.

This clonotype showed up just a few times. V gene TRBV19 combines with J gene TRBJ1-2, with unresolved D. CDR1 is LNHDA, CDR2 SQIVND, per germline (reference sequence). The germline V and J ends were trimmed by 2 bases and 3 bases, with 7 bases remaining between them. CDR3 size: 13 residues. The CDR3, as DNA: TGTGCCAGTAGTATATTCGGGGACTATGGCTACACCTTC. This gives the protein CASSIFGDYGYTF.

The chain couples TRBV5-1 to TRBJ1-5; 7 positions agree with TRBD1. From germline, CDR1 is SGHRS and CDR2 YFSETQ. CDR3 length: 14 amino acids. Trimming took 3 bases from V and 6 from J; bases not matched to a gene: 6. CDR3: CASSWEGAGQPQHF. The CDR3 DNA reads TGCGCCAGCAGCTGGGAGGGGGCTGGTCAGCCCCAGCATTTT.

This clonotype was counted between two and nine times. The chain uses TRBV7-3 and TRBJ2-2; 9 nucleotides agree with TRBD1. V shed 3 bases and J 4 bases; nucleotides not matched to a gene: 6. From germline, CDR1 is SGHTA and CDR2 FQGTGA. CDR3 length equals 16 residues. CDR3: CASSFQGQGGTGELFF. CDR3 DNA sequence: TGTGCCAGCAGCTTCCAGGGACAGGGCGGCACCGGGGAGCTGTTTTTT. Looking up the rest from reference TRBV7-3 and TRBJ2-2 gives the full variable domain: GAGVSQTPSNKVTEKGKYVELRCDPISGHTALYWYRQSLGQGPEFLIYFQGTGAADDSGLPNDRFFAVRPEGSVSTLKIQRTERGDSAVYLCASSFQGQGGTGELFFGEGSRLTVL.

This clonotype was picked up a small number of times. The chain couples TRBV6-1 to TRBJ2-3, with D unclear. The CDR3 length is 15 residues. In germline, CDR1 is MNHNS, CDR2 SASEGT. Trimming removed 0 bases at V and 2 bases at J, with 9 bases between. The CDR3 DNA is TGTGCCAGCAGTGAAGCCTCGTATATCACAGATACGCAGTATTTT. Residues: CASSEASYITDTQYF.

This clonotype was picked up many times. The chain employs TRBV5-1 and TRBJ2-5; TRBD2 agrees at 8 bases. The CDR3 runs to 17 residues. V gave up 1 base and J gave up 5 bases; unmatched junction bases: 13. The V gene's germline CDR1 is SGHRS and CDR2 YFSETQ. CDR3 protein: CASSLMFGTRGTETQYF. The CDR3 bases are TGCGCCAGCAGCTTGATGTTCGGGACTAGAGGTACGGAGACCCAGTACTTC.

This clonotype has at least ten counts. The J gene is TRBJ2-7, the V gene TRBV10-2, with D tentatively TRBD2 (6 bases). The CDR3 is made up of 13 amino acids. The germline V and J ends were trimmed by 6 bases and 1 base, with 10 bases remaining between them. Looked up from germline, CDR1 is WSHSY and CDR2 is SAAADI. CDR3 amino acids: CASRAGRSYEQYF. The CDR3 DNA reads TGCGCCAGCAGGGCAGGGAGGTCCTACGAGCAGTACTTC.

A few counts support this clonotype. This sequence joins TRBV7-2 and TRBJ1-1; D not resolved. V was cut by 0 bases and J by 0 bases, with 8 bases left in between. CDR3 length: 15 amino acids. Germline loops: CDR1 SGHTA, CDR2 FQGNSA. CDR3 nucleotide sequence: TGTGCCAGCAGCTTAGCGATCAGATTGAACACTGAAGCTTTCTTT. Residues: CASSLAIRLNTEAFF.

CDR3 coding DNA: TGTGCCAGCACCCCCAGGTGGGGCGGGAACACTGAAGCTTTCTTT. Residues: CASTPRWGGNTEAFF. J is TRBJ1-1 and V is TRBV7-2; D perhaps matches TRBD1 (5 bases). Germline CDR1 reads SGHTA; CDR2 reads FQGNSA. V lost 7 bases and J lost 1, with 16 bases in between. The CDR3 extends over 15 amino acids.

Only a few counts were recorded for this clonotype. The J gene is TRBJ2-1, the V gene TRBV4-3; D unresolved. Trimming left V 0 bases short and J 12 bases short, with 12 bases between. This CDR3 has 13 residues. Germline V gives CDR1 LGHNA, CDR2 YSLEER. CDR3 coding DNA: TGCGCCAGCAGCCAAGACCTCGAGGATCGGCAGTTCTTC. Protein: CASSQDLEDRQFF.

This clonotype was counted between two and nine times. The rearrangement joins TRBV20-1 to TRBJ1-2; D unresolved. There are 12 residues in the CDR3. From germline, CDR1 is DFQATT and CDR2 SNEGSKA (reference sequence). V gave up 5 bases and J gave up 1 base, with 8 bases separating them. CDR3 protein: CSALTVNYGYTF. The DNA of the CDR3 is TGCAGTGCTCTCACAGTTAACTATGGCTACACCTTC.

The chain has TRBV29-1 and TRBJ2-5; D not certain. Germline-derived CDR1 and CDR2 are SQVTM and ANQGSEA. This CDR3 spans 13 amino acids. The germline V and J ends were trimmed by 3 bases and 4 bases, with 12 bases remaining between them. The CDR3 bases are TGCAGCGTTGAGGGAAGCATCGGAGAGACCCAGTACTTC. Translating gives CSVEGSIGETQYF. Combining the CDR3 with reference TRBV29-1 and TRBJ2-5 gives the whole variable domain SAVISQKPSRDICQRGTSLTIQCQVDSQVTMMFWYRQQPGQSLTLIATANQGSEATYESGFVIDKFPISRPNLTFSTLTVSNMSPEDSSIYLCSVEGSIGETQYFGPGTRLLVL.

This clonotype has ten or more counts. This rearrangement joins TRBV7-2 to TRBJ1-1; no clear D. This CDR3 comprises 13 residues. Germline-derived CDR1 and CDR2 are SGHTA and FQGNSA. V lost 3 bases, J lost 0 bases, and 5 bases lay in between. The CDR3 DNA follows: TGTGCCAGCAGCTTTAGTATGAACACTGAAGCTTTCTTT. Residues: CASSFSMNTEAFF.

This sequence joins TRBV24-1 and TRBJ2-3; 11 nucleotides agree with TRBD1. This CDR3 spans 15 amino acids. Germline assignment: CDR1 KGHDR and CDR2 SFDVKD. V trimming: 3 bases; J trimming: 6 bases; junction bases outside the gene matches: 4. The CDR3 DNA sequence: TGTGCCACCAGTGATGCCAGGGACAGGGGGGATACGCAGTATTTT. Protein sequence: CATSDARDRGDTQYF.

This clonotype has a count of ten or more. This rearrangement joins TRBV6-2 or TRBV6-3 to TRBJ2-7, with D hard to call. In germline, CDR1 is MNHEY, CDR2 SVGEGT. CDR3 length equals 14 residues. Trimming removed 8 bases from V and 0 bases from J, with 14 bases in between. CDR3 bases: TGTGCCAGCGGCGGCAGCCTGATCTCCTACGAGCAGTACTTC. Translating gives CASGGSLISYEQYF.

This sequence joins TRBV3-1 and TRBJ2-5, with a tentative D call TRBD1 (6 bases). Germline loops: CDR1 LGHDT, CDR2 YNNKEL (reference sequence). V was clipped by 0 bases and J by 2 bases, with 10 bases between them. This CDR3 is built from 15 residues. The chain's CDR3 is CASSQDGDKQETQYF. CDR3 coding DNA: TGTGCCAGCAGCCAAGACGGGGACAAGCAAGAGACCCAGTACTTC.